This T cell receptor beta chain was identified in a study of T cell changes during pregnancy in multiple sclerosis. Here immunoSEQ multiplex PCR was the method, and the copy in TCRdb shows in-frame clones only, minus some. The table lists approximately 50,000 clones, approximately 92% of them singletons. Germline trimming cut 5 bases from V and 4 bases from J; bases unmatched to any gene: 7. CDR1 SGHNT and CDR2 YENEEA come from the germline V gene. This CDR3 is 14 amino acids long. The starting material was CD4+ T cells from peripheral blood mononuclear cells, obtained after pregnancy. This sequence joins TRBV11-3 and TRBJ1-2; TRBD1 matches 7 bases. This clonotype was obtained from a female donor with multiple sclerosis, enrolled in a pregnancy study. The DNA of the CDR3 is TGTGCCAGCAGCCCGGGGACAGACCTCTATGGCTACACCTTC. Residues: CASSPGTDLYGYTF. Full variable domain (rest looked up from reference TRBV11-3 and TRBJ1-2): EAGVVQSPRYKIIEKKQPVAFWCNPISGHNTLYWYLQNLGQGPELLIRYENEEAVDDSQLPKDRFSAERLKGVDSTLKIQPAELGDSAVYLCASSPGTDLYGYTFGSGTRLTVV.